The next 23 T cell receptor beta chains were all read from a single sample in a study of blood T cell repertoires in COVID-19. Sequenced by immunoSEQ multiplex PCR; TCRdb stores in-frame clones only, minus some. Of about 50,000 clones listed, 80% to 90% are singletons. The material sequenced was peripheral blood. The origin of the receptors is a man between 65 and 80 years old with acute or convalescent COVID-19.

V usage is TRBV19 and J usage is TRBJ2-3; no clear D gene. Trimming cost V 5 bases and J 5 bases, with 20 bases left between them. The CDR3 has 16 amino acids. Germline V gene data show CDR1 as LNHDA and CDR2 as SQIVND (reference sequence). CDR3 bases: TGTGCCAGTAGTGGTGGAAAAAGCGTCTCCGGAGATACGCAGTATTTT. This codes for CASSGGKSVSGDTQYF.

This clone showed up just a few times. The V call is TRBV7-2, the J call TRBJ1-2; D is possibly TRBD1 (5 bases). CDR1 SGHTA and CDR2 FQGNSA come from the germline V gene. With 0 bases removed from V and 5 bases from J, the gap between germline ends came to 13 bases. CDR3 length: 15 amino acids. For the CDR3, the DNA is TGTGCCAGCAGCTTAGCCCTTTCGGGGGGGTATGGCTACACCTTC. Encoded protein: CASSLALSGGYGYTF.

The table lists this clone with a count of one. This chain uses TRBV11-2 with TRBJ1-2; a weak D match, TRBD1 (6 bases). V lost 2 bases, J lost 8 bases, and 9 bases lay in between. Germline V gene lookup returns CDR1 SGHAT and CDR2 FQNNGV. This CDR3 has 12 residues. CDR3 DNA: TGTGCCAGCAGCTTACAGGGGATGGGCTACACCTTC. Amino acid sequence: CASSLQGMGYTF.

The CDR3 reads CASSPPSGGGLNEQFF. In DNA, the CDR3 is TGTGCCAGCTCACCCCCTAGCGGGGGGGGTCTTAATGAGCAGTTCTTC. This chain links TRBV18 with TRBJ2-1, with 12 nucleotides matching TRBD2. The J segment lost 7 bases and the V segment lost 3 bases, leaving 7 bases of the junction unmatched. This CDR3 has 16 amino acids. The germline V gene encodes CDR1 KGHSH and CDR2 LQKENI.

The chain recombines TRBV5-6 with TRBJ2-1, with 10 nucleotides matching TRBD2. This CDR3 contains 16 residues. The germline V gene has CDR1 SGHDT and CDR2 YYEEEE. With V trimmed by 5 bases and J by 5 bases, 10 bases remained unmatched. CDR3 in amino acids: CASRQGPGLANNEQFF. The CDR3 DNA follows: TGTGCCAGCAGACAGGGCCCGGGACTAGCGAACAATGAGCAGTTCTTC.

The genes are TRBV27 and TRBJ1-2; 8 nucleotides agree with TRBD1. CDR3 length: 14 residues. V shed 5 bases, J shed 8 bases, and the junction held 10 bases outside the gene matches. The V gene's germline CDR1 is MNHEY and CDR2 SMNVEV (reference sequence). The CDR3 loop is CASSARTGTRGYTF. CDR3 in DNA: TGTGCCAGCAGTGCCCGGACAGGGACTCGGGGCTACACCTTC.

The chain has TRBV28 and TRBJ2-1; 9 nucleotides match TRBD2. CDR3 length equals 15 residues. V lost 1 base and J lost 4; bases outside the gene matches: 2. Germline V gene sequence: CDR1 MDHEN, CDR2 SYDVKM. Written as DNA, the CDR3 is TGTGCCAGCAGTTTATCTAGCGGGGTGTACAATGAGCAGTTCTTC. This codes for CASSLSSGVYNEQFF.

This chain links TRBV7-8 with TRBJ1-1; the match to TRBD1 covers 7 bases. V was clipped by 5 bases and J by 4 bases; unmatched bases: 4. This CDR3 comprises 13 residues. Germline CDR1 is SGHVS and CDR2 is FQNEAQ. CDR3 sequence reads: CASSRQGITEAFF. The CDR3 bases are TGTGCCAGCAGCCGACAGGGAATCACTGAAGCTTTCTTT.

The V call is TRBV4-1, the J call TRBJ2-5; 8 bases line up with TRBD1. The CDR3 is 15 amino acids. V gave up 1 base and J gave up 5 bases; unmatched junction bases: 6. Germline V gives CDR1 MGHRA, CDR2 YSYEKL. CDR3 bases: TGCGCCAGCAGCCAAGGACCAGGGGGCGGGGAGACCCAGTACTTC. Encoded protein: CASSQGPGGGETQYF.

CDR3 sequence (DNA): TGTGCCGGGAAGCTAGCGGGAGGGATGGAGACCCAGTACTTC. As protein: CAGKLAGGMETQYF. This sequence joins TRBV2 and TRBJ2-5; TRBD2 matches 12 bases. There are 14 residues in the CDR3. Germline V CDR1 and CDR2: SNHLY, FYNNEI. Germline trimming cut 11 bases from V and 5 bases from J; bases unmatched to any gene: 9.

This chain joins TRBV6-4 and TRBJ2-2; TRBD2 aligns across 9 bases. The CDR3 runs to 16 residues. Germline lookup yields CDR1 MRHNA and CDR2 SNTAGT. V gave up 7 bases and J gave up 2 bases; unmatched junction bases: 8. The CDR3 here is CASKVLAGLNTGELFF. CDR3 bases: TGTGCCAGCAAGGTCCTAGCGGGGCTAAACACCGGGGAGCTGTTTTTT.

The chain employs TRBV4-3 and TRBJ2-2, with 7 bases identical to TRBD2. The CDR3 covers 16 residues. The V and J ends lost 0 bases and 7 bases, in that order; junction bases with no gene match: 8. Per germline, CDR1 LGHNA and CDR2 YSLEER. The CDR3 DNA sequence: TGCGCCAGCAGCCAAGAGCGGGAGCGGCGGGGCGGGGAGCTGTTTTTT. Translating gives CASSQERERRGGELFF.

The V and J genes are TRBV29-1 and TRBJ1-2, with D maybe TRBD1 (5 bases). With 7 bases removed from V and 1 base from J, the gap between germline ends came to 13 bases. Per the germline V gene, CDR1 is SQVTM and CDR2 is ANQGSEA. The CDR3 is 13 residues long. The CDR3 spells CSAIKGNNYGYTF. CDR3 coding DNA: TGCAGCGCGATCAAGGGGAATAACTATGGCTACACCTTC.

J is TRBJ2-5 and V is TRBV11-2; D is perhaps TRBD1 (6 bases). Germline values: CDR1 SGHAT, CDR2 FQNNGV. Trimming cost V 0 bases and J 6 bases, with 14 bases left between them. This CDR3 is 15 amino acids long. Here the CDR3 reads CASSLEWVRGQTQYF. DNA for the CDR3: TGTGCCAGCAGCTTAGAATGGGTCAGGGGACAGACCCAGTACTTC.

A few counts support this clone. Here the CDR3 omits its conserved ending phenylalanine or tryptophan, so a read error is the likely source. It is unclear where the CDR3 begins or ends on the DNA, so no DNA is shown, and the CDR3 is as TCRdb lists it. The chain uses TRBV3-1 (or the pseudogene TRBV3-2) and TRBJ2-7; the table's D call, TRBD2, was not checked against the DNA. The CDR3 adds up to 8 amino acids, both ends counted. Germline V lookup: CDR1 LGHDT, CDR2 YNNKEL (reference sequence). The CDR3 sequence is CASSQGGR.

The chain employs TRBV2 and TRBJ1-3; D is undetermined. V was trimmed by 7 bases and J by 0 bases, leaving 10 bases between them. The germline gives CDR1 SNHLY, CDR2 FYNNEI. This CDR3 is 14 amino acids long. This CDR3 is CASMESPSGNTIYF. CDR3 sequence (DNA): TGTGCCAGCATGGAGTCCCCCTCTGGAAACACCATATATTTT.

The V call is TRBV12-3 or TRBV12-4, the J call TRBJ1-5; D gene uncertain. Trimming removed 5 bases at V and 4 bases at J, with 6 bases between. The CDR3 has 12 amino acids. The CDR3 DNA is TGTGCCAGCAGTCACATGAATCAGCCCCAGCATTTT. This translates into CASSHMNQPQHF.

The chain recombines TRBV5-4 with TRBJ1-3; 7 bases map to TRBD1. Trimming took 4 bases from V and 4 from J; bases not matched to a gene: 11. The CDR3 has 16 residues. Germline assignment: CDR1 SGHNT and CDR2 YYREEE (reference sequence). The CDR3 loop is CASSLSRGGQGNTIYF. The CDR3, as DNA: TGTGCCAGCAGCCTCTCCCGTGGGGGACAGGGAAACACCATATATTTT.

The CDR3 bases are TGTGCCAGCAGCTTGGGGCTAGCGGTCTCCTACGAGCAGTACTTC. As protein: CASSLGLAVSYEQYF. This chain links TRBV5-4 with TRBJ2-7; 7 bases are shared with TRBD2. V gave up 0 bases and J gave up 0 bases; unmatched junction bases: 3. Per germline, CDR1 SGHNT and CDR2 YYREEE (reference sequence). CDR3 size: 15 residues.

The chain employs TRBV6-5 and TRBJ1-1; D is perhaps TRBD1 (6 bases). This CDR3 is 14 amino acids long. Germline V CDR1 and CDR2: MNHEY, SVGAGI. The germline V and J ends were trimmed by 7 bases and 7 bases, with 19 bases remaining between them. The DNA for the CDR3 is TGTGCCAGCACCCACCGGGACACAAGTAGTGAAGCTTTCTTT. It codes for CASTHRDTSSEAFF.

The chain employs TRBV10-3 and TRBJ2-5, with TRBD1 matching 9 bases. Trimming cost V 3 bases and J 2 bases; bases outside gene matches: 16. The germline gives CDR1 ENHRY, CDR2 SYGVKD. This CDR3 region has 19 residues. The CDR3 reads CAISDRTGVGGERQETQYF. The CDR3 region has the DNA TGTGCCATCAGTGATAGGACAGGGGTCGGGGGAGAGAGGCAAGAGACCCAGTACTTC.

J is TRBJ2-1 and V is TRBV4-1, with D possibly TRBD2 on 5 matching bases. Germline lookup yields CDR1 MGHRA and CDR2 YSYEKL. The CDR3 extends over 16 amino acids. The V and J ends lost 1 base and 4 bases respectively, with 14 bases between them. CDR3 nucleotides: TGCGCCAGCAGCCAAGGTGCCGGGGATTTTTACAATGAGCAGTTCTTC. Translation: CASSQGAGDFYNEQFF.

The rearrangement links TRBV25-1 to TRBJ1-6, with no clear D. Germline V gene data show CDR1 as MGHDK and CDR2 as SYGVNS. The CDR3 contains 13 residues. The V end was cut by 6 bases, the J end by 5 bases, with 8 bases between. This CDR3 reads CASRRDNNSPLHF. CDR3 nucleotide sequence: TGTGCCAGCAGACGTGACAATAATTCACCCCTCCACTTT. Filled out from reference TRBV25-1 and TRBJ1-6, the complete variable domain reads EADIYQTPRYLVIGTGKKITLECSQTMGHDKMYWYQQDPGMELHLIHYSYGVNSTEKGDLSSESTVSRIRTEHFPLTLESARPSHTSQYLCASRRDNNSPLHFGNGTRLTVT.